The 27 T cell receptor beta chains given below trace back to one sample, sequenced in a study of siplizumab effects on memory and regulatory T cells. The assay was immunoSEQ multiplex PCR, and TCRdb's table has in-frame clones only and misses some. Of fewer than 120,000 clones in the sample, about nine tenths were seen once. Sequencing was done on a sample of CD4+ T cells sorted from blood. All receptors come from a human donor in good health.

This clone has a handful of counts. The CDR3 region has the DNA TGTGCCAGTAGTATAAGGGCAGGCTGGGAGCAGTACTTC. Translation gives CASSIRAGWEQYF. J is TRBJ2-7 and V is TRBV19, with D hard to call. Deletions cut 2 bases from V and 7 bases from J, with 12 bases between. The CDR3 is made up of 13 amino acids. Germline V gives CDR1 LNHDA, CDR2 SQIVND (reference sequence).

The chain couples TRBV28 to TRBJ1-5, with D perhaps matching TRBD1 (5 bases). The CDR3 spans 13 residues. V lost 6 bases and J lost 7, with 13 bases in between. Germline V lookup: CDR1 MDHEN, CDR2 SYDVKM. CDR3 in DNA: TGTGCCAGCAGCCCTCCCAGGACACAGCCCCAGCATTTT. It is translated as CASSPPRTQPQHF.

This rearrangement joins TRBV6-5 to TRBJ1-5, with D unclear. This CDR3 comprises 15 residues. Germline V gene sequence: CDR1 MNHEY, CDR2 SVGAGI. V was clipped by 2 bases and J by 4 bases, with 12 bases between them. CDR3 amino acids: CASSYPVIVNQPQHF. DNA for the CDR3: TGTGCCAGCAGTTACCCAGTGATAGTTAATCAGCCCCAGCATTTT.

The rearrangement joins TRBV9 to TRBJ2-2; 9 nucleotides align to TRBD1. The CDR3 has 14 residues. J was trimmed by 1 base and V by 6 bases; bases with no gene match: 1. Looked up from germline, CDR1 is SGDLS and CDR2 is YYNGEE. The CDR3 protein is CASMGQGNTGELFF. Here the CDR3 DNA reads TGTGCCAGCATGGGACAGGGGAACACCGGGGAGCTGTTTTTT.

This chain joins TRBV5-6 and TRBJ2-7; 7 positions agree with TRBD1. V lost 3 bases, J lost 8 bases, and 5 bases stayed unmatched. The V gene's germline CDR1 is SGHDT and CDR2 YYEEEE. The length of the CDR3 is 12 residues. CDR3 in DNA: TGTGCCAGCAGCTCACGACAGGGCAAGCAGTACTTC. Translation gives CASSSRQGKQYF. Complete variable domain (other parts from reference TRBV5-6 and TRBJ2-7): DAGVTQSPTHLIKTRGQQVTLRCSPKSGHDTVSWYQQALGQGPQFIFQYYEEEERQRGNFPDRFSGHQFPNYSSELNVNALLLGDSALYLCASSSRQGKQYFGPGTRLTVT.

The chain carries TRBV4-2 and TRBJ2-2; 7 nucleotides line up with TRBD2. CDR1 LGHNA and CDR2 YNFKEQ come from the germline V gene. This CDR3 comprises 17 residues. The V gene end was trimmed by 1 base and the J gene end by 0 bases; junction bases not matched to a gene: 5. The CDR3 region has the DNA TGTGCCAGCAGCCAAGTCATGGGAGGGGCGAACACCGGGGAGCTGTTTTTT. Protein product: CASSQVMGGANTGELFF.

This chain links TRBV19 with TRBJ1-6; D unresolved. The CDR3 is 14 residues long. Germline lookup yields CDR1 LNHDA and CDR2 SQIVND (reference sequence). V was pared by 1 base and J by 13 bases, with 14 bases between. CDR3 nucleotides: TGTGCCAGTAGTATAGCCGGAGGGCCGCGGCCCCTCCACTTT. Amino acid sequence: CASSIAGGPRPLHF. Together with reference TRBV19 and TRBJ1-6, the CDR3 gives the full variable domain: DGGITQSPKYLFRKEGQNVTLSCEQNLNHDAMYWYRQDPGQGLRLIYYSQIVNDFQKGDIAEGYSVSREKKESFPLTVTSAQKNPTAFYLCASSIAGGPRPLHFGNGTRLTVT.

The chain links TRBV12-5 to TRBJ1-5; TRBD1 is a possible D gene (6 bases). The CDR3 sequence is 15 residues long. Germline CDR1 is LGHNT and CDR2 is FRNRAP. Trimming stripped 5 bases from V and 2 bases from J, with 13 bases between. This CDR3 reads CASGVQGGGNQPQHF. CDR3 in DNA: TGTGCTAGTGGTGTACAGGGAGGGGGCAATCAGCCCCAGCATTTT. Drawing the rest from reference TRBV12-5 and TRBJ1-5, the complete variable domain is DARVTQTPRHKVTEMGQEVTMRCQPILGHNTVFWYRQTMMQGLELLAYFRNRAPLDDSGMPKDRFSAEMPDATLATLKIQPSEPRDSAVYFCASGVQGGGNQPQHFGDGTRLSIL.

The chain carries TRBV7-9 and TRBJ2-2; 8 bases line up with TRBD1. Trimming removed 5 bases from V and 4 bases from J; junction bases left unmatched: 9. This CDR3 is built from 16 residues. Germline-derived CDR1 and CDR2 are SEHNR and FQNEAQ (reference sequence). Here the CDR3 reads CASSQPDRVGTGELFF. CDR3 coding DNA: TGTGCCAGCAGCCAGCCGGACAGGGTAGGCACCGGGGAGCTGTTTTTT.

The chain employs TRBV6-5 and TRBJ2-7, with D possibly being TRBD1 (6 bases). Trimming shortened V by 6 bases and J by 5 bases, and 11 bases separated the two germline ends. CDR3 length: 12 residues. Germline V CDR1 and CDR2: MNHEY, SVGAGI. In DNA, the CDR3 is TGTGCCAGCAGACGAAACAGGGACGAGCAGTACTTC. It is translated as CASRRNRDEQYF.

This chain uses TRBV10-3 with TRBJ2-4, with 8 bases aligning to TRBD1. There are 12 residues in the CDR3. Germline lookup yields CDR1 ENHRY and CDR2 SYGVKD. The V segment lost 10 bases and the J segment 7 bases; nucleotides outside the gene matches: 6. The CDR3 region is CATGQGANIQYF. CDR3 in DNA: TGTGCCACAGGACAGGGAGCGAACATTCAGTACTTC.

Remarks on this clone: In the same sample, other DNA sequences code for this CDR3. The CDR3 is CASSGLGEKLFF. The CDR3 DNA reads TGTGCCAGCAGTGGGTTAGGCGAAAAACTGTTTTTT. The chain links TRBV25-1 to TRBJ1-4, with D unclear. V lost 4 bases and J 8 bases, leaving 8 bases between the germline ends. This CDR3 has 12 amino acids. Germline-derived CDR1 and CDR2 are MGHDK and SYGVNS.

CDR3 DNA sequence: TGTGCCAGCAGCTTGGGAGTGGATCAGCCCCAGCATTTT. Amino acid sequence: CASSLGVDQPQHF. This chain joins TRBV7-9 and TRBJ1-5; D gene ambiguous. The CDR3 contains 13 residues. The germline CDR1 and CDR2 sequences are SEHNR and FQNEAQ (reference sequence). The ends were cut back, 3 bases at V and 5 bases at J, with 8 bases in the middle.

The V and J genes are TRBV19 and TRBJ2-1; 9 bases are a match to TRBD2. The V and J ends lost 3 bases and 7 bases, in that order; junction bases with no gene match: 10. CDR3 length: 16 amino acids. CDR1 is LNHDA and CDR2 is SQIVND in the germline V gene (reference sequence). This CDR3 reads CASSMKLAGIPNEQFF. DNA for the CDR3: TGTGCCAGTAGTATGAAGCTAGCGGGGATACCGAATGAGCAGTTCTTC. Full variable domain (missing parts from reference TRBV19 and TRBJ2-1): DGGITQSPKYLFRKEGQNVTLSCEQNLNHDAMYWYRQDPGQGLRLIYYSQIVNDFQKGDIAEGYSVSREKKESFPLTVTSAQKNPTAFYLCASSMKLAGIPNEQFFGPGTRLTVL.

This chain connects TRBV27 to TRBJ1-4; 9 nucleotides line up with TRBD1. The J segment lost 8 bases and the V segment lost 5 bases, leaving 12 bases of the junction unmatched. Germline CDR1 and CDR2: MNHEY and SMNVEV (reference sequence). This CDR3 contains 16 residues. The CDR3 region has the DNA TGTGCCAGCAGTACATTACGGACAGGGGCCCGGGAAAAACTGTTTTTT. It codes for CASSTLRTGAREKLFF. Supplemented by reference TRBV27 and TRBJ1-4, the full variable domain reads EAQVTQNPRYLITVTGKKLTVTCSQNMNHEYMSWYRQDPGLGLRQIYYSMNVEVTDKGDVPEGYKVSRKEKRNFPLILESPSPNQTSLYFCASSTLRTGAREKLFFGSGTQLSVL.

CDR3 sequence (DNA): TGCGCCAGCAGCTCGGACAGGGTGAACACTGAAGCTTTCTTT. This sequence encodes CASSSDRVNTEAFF. The chain has TRBV5-1 and TRBJ1-1; 8 bases are a match to TRBD1. Germline V gives CDR1 SGHRS, CDR2 YFSETQ. Trimming at V came to 3 bases and at J to 0 bases, leaving 1 base not matched to a gene. The CDR3 has 14 amino acids.

The chain combines TRBV29-1 with TRBJ2-3; TRBD1 matches at 9 bases. J was trimmed by 6 bases and V by 5 bases; bases with no gene match: 9. Germline loops: CDR1 SQVTM, CDR2 ANQGSEA. The CDR3 length is 14 residues. CDR3 region: CSVTGTGTWDTQYF. In DNA form, the CDR3 reads TGCAGCGTTACCGGGACAGGGACATGGGATACGCAGTATTTT.

This rearrangement joins TRBV6-1 to TRBJ1-5; D not resolved. Germline V CDR1 and CDR2: MNHNS, SASEGT. The CDR3 loop spans 15 amino acids. Trimming cost V 0 bases and J 4 bases, with 10 bases left between them. The chain's CDR3 is CASSEAAGRNQPQHF. The CDR3 DNA reads TGTGCCAGCAGTGAAGCGGCAGGAAGGAATCAGCCCCAGCATTTT.

This chain links TRBV6-5 with TRBJ2-3; no definite D call. Trimming removed 6 bases from V and 3 bases from J, with 10 bases in between. The CDR3 consists of 13 residues. Germline CDR1 reads MNHEY; CDR2 reads SVGAGI. CDR3 in amino acids: CASRPYQTDTQYF. The CDR3 nucleotides read TGTGCCAGCAGACCATACCAAACAGATACGCAGTATTTT.

The sample holds a few counts of this clone. V is TRBV7-9 and J is TRBJ1-1; 7 bases align to TRBD1. Germline V gene data show CDR1 as SEHNR and CDR2 as FQNEAQ (reference sequence). Trimming took 8 bases from V and 5 from J; bases not matched to a gene: 11. The length of the CDR3 is 14 residues. CDR3 loop: CASPYPGGLTEAFF. The CDR3 bases are TGTGCCAGCCCGTACCCAGGGGGATTGACTGAAGCTTTCTTT.

The chain joins TRBV21-1 to TRBJ2-5; the table's D call, TRBD2, has no DNA check behind it. TRBV21-1 is annotated as a pseudogene. The CDR3 is 14 amino acids. The CDR3 DNA reads TGTGCCAGCAGCAGAATAGCGGGGGTAGAGACCCAGTACTTC. Amino acids: CASSRIAGVETQYF.

V and J are TRBV29-1 and TRBJ1-2; possibly TRBD1 for D (5 bases). This CDR3 is 10 amino acids long. V lost 5 bases and J lost 8, with 9 bases in between. CDR1 SQVTM and CDR2 ANQGSEA come from the germline V gene. The chain's CDR3 is CSVNEGGYTF. The CDR3 coding sequence is TGCAGCGTTAACGAGGGGGGCTACACCTTC.

The DNA of the CDR3 is TGTGCCAGCAGCCAAGTCTTCCAGCCGCGCAGCGGGGAGCTGTTTTTT. Amino acids: CASSQVFQPRSGELFF. The V call is TRBV4-2, the J call TRBJ2-2; D call uncertain. Germline assignment: CDR1 LGHNA and CDR2 YNFKEQ. The V end lost 1 base, the J end lost 7 bases, and 16 bases lay between the germline ends. The CDR3 contains 16 residues.

V usage is TRBV5-1 and J usage is TRBJ2-5; D gene unclear. CDR1 and CDR2 (germline): SGHRS, YFSETQ. The CDR3 runs to 13 residues. V lost 4 bases to trimming and J lost 5 bases, with 12 bases between them. The CDR3 here is CASSDLVGETQYF. CDR3 bases: TGCGCCAGCAGCGACCTAGTTGGGGAGACCCAGTACTTC.

The J gene is TRBJ1-4, the V gene TRBV6-5, with D possibly TRBD1 on 6 matching bases. Germline V CDR1 and CDR2: MNHEY, SVGAGI. The CDR3 runs 15 residues. V shed 4 bases and J shed 4 bases, with 13 bases lying between them. This CDR3 is CASSFGDMINEKLFF. The DNA of the CDR3 is TGTGCCAGCAGTTTTGGGGACATGATTAATGAAAAACTGTTTTTT.

This clone was detected once. This chain links TRBV30 with TRBJ2-7; the D gene is possibly TRBD1 (7 bases). The CDR3 totals 14 residues. V shed 3 bases and J shed 2 bases, with 14 bases lying between them. Germline CDR1 GTSNPN, CDR2 SVGIG (reference sequence). The CDR3 nucleotides read TGTGCCTGGAGCCGCGGAGGGGGCACCTACGAGCAGTACTTC. It codes for CAWSRGGGTYEQYF.

V gene TRBV27 combines with J gene TRBJ2-5; no definite D call. The V gene's germline CDR1 is MNHEY and CDR2 SMNVEV (reference sequence). CDR3 length equals 15 residues. The V and J ends lost 2 bases and 1 base respectively, with 11 bases between them. Here the CDR3 DNA reads TGTGCCAGCAGTTTAAACGCTGGCTCCCAAGAGACCCAGTACTTC. Its protein is CASSLNAGSQETQYF.